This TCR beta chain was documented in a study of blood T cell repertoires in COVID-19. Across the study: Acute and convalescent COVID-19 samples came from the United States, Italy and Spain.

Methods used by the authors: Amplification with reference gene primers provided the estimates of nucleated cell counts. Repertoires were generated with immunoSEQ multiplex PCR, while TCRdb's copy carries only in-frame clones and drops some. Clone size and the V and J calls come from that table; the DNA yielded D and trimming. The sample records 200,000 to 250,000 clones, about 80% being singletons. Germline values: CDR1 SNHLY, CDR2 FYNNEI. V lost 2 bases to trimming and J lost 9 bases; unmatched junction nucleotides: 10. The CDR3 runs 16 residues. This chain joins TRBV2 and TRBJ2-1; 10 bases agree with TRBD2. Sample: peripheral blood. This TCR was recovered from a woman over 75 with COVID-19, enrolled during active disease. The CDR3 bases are TGTGCCAGCAGTGAACCGGGGCTAGCGGGAGAGGCTGAGCAGTTCTTC. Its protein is CASSEPGLAGEAEQFF.